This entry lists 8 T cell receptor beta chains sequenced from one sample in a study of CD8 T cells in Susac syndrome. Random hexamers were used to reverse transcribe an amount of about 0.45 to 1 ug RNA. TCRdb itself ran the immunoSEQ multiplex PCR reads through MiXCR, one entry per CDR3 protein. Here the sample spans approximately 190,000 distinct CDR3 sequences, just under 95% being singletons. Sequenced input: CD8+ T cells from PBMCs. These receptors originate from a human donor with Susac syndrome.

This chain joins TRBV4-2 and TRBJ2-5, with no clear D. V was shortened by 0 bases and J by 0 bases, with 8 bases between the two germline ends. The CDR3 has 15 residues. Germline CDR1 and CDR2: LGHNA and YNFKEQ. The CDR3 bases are TGTGCCAGCAGCCAAGATATCGACGACCAAGAGACCCAGTACTTC. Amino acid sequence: CASSQDIDDQETQYF.

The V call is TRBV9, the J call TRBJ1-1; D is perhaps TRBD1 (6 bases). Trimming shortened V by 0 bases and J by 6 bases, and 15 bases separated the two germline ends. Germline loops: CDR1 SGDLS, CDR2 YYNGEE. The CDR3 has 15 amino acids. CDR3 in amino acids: CASSVGLTGKAEAFF. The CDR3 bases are TGTGCCAGCAGCGTAGGTCTTACAGGGAAGGCTGAAGCTTTCTTT. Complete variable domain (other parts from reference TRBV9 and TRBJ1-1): DSGVTQTPKHLITATGQRVTLRCSPRSGDLSVYWYQQSLDQGLQFLIQYYNGEERAKGNILERFSAQQFPDLHSELNLSSLELGDSALYFCASSVGLTGKAEAFFGQGTRLTVV.

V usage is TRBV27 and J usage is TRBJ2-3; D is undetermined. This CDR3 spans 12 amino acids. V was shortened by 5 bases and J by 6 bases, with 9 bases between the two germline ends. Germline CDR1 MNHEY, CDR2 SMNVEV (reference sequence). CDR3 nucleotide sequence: TGTGCCAGCAGTAAACAAGCCGATACGCAGTATTTT. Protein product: CASSKQADTQYF.

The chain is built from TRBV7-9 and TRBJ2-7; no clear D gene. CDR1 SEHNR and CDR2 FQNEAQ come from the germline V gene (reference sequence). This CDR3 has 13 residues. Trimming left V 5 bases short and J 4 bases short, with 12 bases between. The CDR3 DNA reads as TGTGCCAGCAGCGCCGCGTCTAGGTACGAGCAGTACTTC. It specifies CASSAASRYEQYF.

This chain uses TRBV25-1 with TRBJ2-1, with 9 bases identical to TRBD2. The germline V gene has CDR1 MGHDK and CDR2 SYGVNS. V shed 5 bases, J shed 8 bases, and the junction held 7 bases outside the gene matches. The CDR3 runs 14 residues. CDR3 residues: CASSHSGSRDEQFF. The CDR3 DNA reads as TGTGCCAGCAGTCATAGCGGGAGTCGGGATGAGCAGTTCTTC.

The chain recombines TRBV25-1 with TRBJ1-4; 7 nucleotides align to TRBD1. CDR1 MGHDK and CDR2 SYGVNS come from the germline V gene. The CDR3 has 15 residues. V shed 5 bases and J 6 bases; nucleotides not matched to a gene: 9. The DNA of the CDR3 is TGTGCCAGCAGTACTCAGGACAGGCCTTATGAAAAACTGTTTTTT. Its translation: CASSTQDRPYEKLFF.

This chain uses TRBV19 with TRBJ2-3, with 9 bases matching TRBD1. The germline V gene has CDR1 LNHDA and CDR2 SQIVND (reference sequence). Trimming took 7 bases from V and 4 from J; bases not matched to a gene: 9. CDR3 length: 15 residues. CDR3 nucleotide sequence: TGTGCCAGTACCCCGGGACAGGGCCGAGCAGATACGCAGTATTTT. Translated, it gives CASTPGQGRADTQYF. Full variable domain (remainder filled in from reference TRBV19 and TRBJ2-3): DGGITQSPKYLFRKEGQNVTLSCEQNLNHDAMYWYRQDPGQGLRLIYYSQIVNDFQKGDIAEGYSVSREKKESFPLTVTSAQKNPTAFYLCASTPGQGRADTQYFGPGTRLTVL.

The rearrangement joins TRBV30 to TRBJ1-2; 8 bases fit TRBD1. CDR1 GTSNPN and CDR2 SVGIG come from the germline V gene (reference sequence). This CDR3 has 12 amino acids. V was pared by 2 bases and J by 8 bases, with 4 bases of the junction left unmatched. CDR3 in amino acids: CAWSMTGEGYTF. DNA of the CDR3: TGTGCCTGGAGTATGACAGGGGAAGGCTACACCTTC.